These 10 T cell receptor beta chains came from one sample sequenced in a study of cytomegalovirus exposure and HLA in healthy donors. PCR employed 60 Vbeta and 13 Jbeta primers. Libraries were prepared by immunoSEQ multiplex PCR; TCRdb keeps only in-frame clonotypes and omits some of them. The sample lists 150,000 to 200,000 clones, roughly four fifths occurring once. The sample taken for sequencing was PBMCs. These receptors all stem from a woman under 30 in good health and CMV-seronegative.

The chain has TRBV5-6 and TRBJ2-5; 12 positions agree with TRBD2. V dropped 4 bases and J dropped 5; count of bases not matched to a gene: 18. This CDR3 region has 19 residues. Germline values: CDR1 SGHDT, CDR2 YYEEEE. The CDR3, as DNA: TGTGCCAGCAGCCGAGATTTCGGGCTAGCGGGAGGGCCGGGGGAGACCCAGTACTTC. Translation: CASSRDFGLAGGPGETQYF.

J is TRBJ1-2 and V is TRBV5-1; D gene uncertain. Germline loops: CDR1 SGHRS, CDR2 YFSETQ. The length of the CDR3 is 12 residues. Trimming pared 0 bases from V and 6 bases from J, leaving 6 bases between. CDR3 sequence (DNA): TGCGCCAGCAGCTTGGTCGGTCATGGCTACACCTTC. This sequence encodes CASSLVGHGYTF.

The rearrangement links TRBV19 to TRBJ1-5, with TRBD1 matching 10 bases. The V gene's germline CDR1 is LNHDA and CDR2 SQIVND (reference sequence). The junction had 7 bases not matched to a gene; V was cut back by 5 bases and J by 6 bases. This CDR3 has 15 residues. The chain's CDR3 is CASSASGQGTQPQHF. In DNA form, the CDR3 reads TGTGCCAGTAGTGCCTCGGGACAGGGGACTCAGCCCCAGCATTTT.

CDR3 bases: TGTGCCAGCCGCGGACAGGGGGGGGACTACGAGCAGTACTTC. Amino acid sequence: CASRGQGGDYEQYF. This sequence joins TRBV28 and TRBJ2-7, with 10 bases aligning to TRBD1. V shed 8 bases and J 3 bases; nucleotides not matched to a gene: 7. Looked up from germline, CDR1 is MDHEN and CDR2 is SYDVKM. The CDR3 totals 14 residues. Full variable domain (missing parts from reference TRBV28 and TRBJ2-7): DVKVTQSSRYLVKRTGEKVFLECVQDMDHENMFWYRQDPGLGLRLIYFSYDVKMKEKGDIPEGYSVSREKKERFSLILESASTNQTSMYLCASRGQGGDYEQYFGPGTRLTVT.

The chain couples TRBV5-5 to TRBJ2-7; weak D call: TRBD1 (5 bases). The CDR3 has 16 amino acids. Trimming took off 1 base at V and 2 bases at J, with 16 bases between the two ends. Germline V gene data show CDR1 as SGHKS and CDR2 as YYEKEE (reference sequence). The CDR3 DNA reads as TGTGCCAGCAGCTTGCAAGTAGGCAGGGCCACCTACGAGCAGTACTTC. Protein: CASSLQVGRATYEQYF.

This chain's CDR3 is CASSPGGTSSSNEQFF. CDR3 nucleotides: TGTGCCAGCAGCCCCGGTGGGACTAGCTCTAGCAATGAGCAGTTCTTC. The rearrangement joins TRBV11-3 to TRBJ2-1, with 9 bases lining up with TRBD2. V was clipped by 5 bases and J by 6 bases; unmatched bases: 11. Germline lookup yields CDR1 SGHNT and CDR2 YENEEA. CDR3 length: 16 amino acids.

This chain connects TRBV18 to TRBJ1-4; 9 bases match TRBD1. CDR3 length: 13 amino acids. Germline CDR1 and CDR2: KGHSH and LQKENI. V lost 9 bases and J lost 7; bases outside the gene matches: 6. CDR3 sequence (DNA): TGTGCCAGTTCCGGGACAGGGTTTGAAAAACTGTTTTTT. Protein sequence: CASSGTGFEKLFF.

The table lists this clone with a few counts. This rearrangement joins TRBV28 to TRBJ1-2; TRBD1 matches at 8 bases. Germline lookup yields CDR1 MDHEN and CDR2 SYDVKM. This CDR3 is 14 amino acids long. After removal of 5 bases from V and 4 bases from J, the junction contained 6 bases not matched to a gene. The CDR3 sequence is CASSIGQGFYGYTF. The DNA of the CDR3 is TGTGCCAGCAGTATCGGACAGGGTTTCTATGGCTACACCTTC.

This chain joins TRBV28 and TRBJ1-1; D is uncertain. The CDR3 is 13 residues long. Germline lookup yields CDR1 MDHEN and CDR2 SYDVKM. Trimming took off 3 bases at V and 4 bases at J, with 9 bases between the two ends. CDR3 nucleotide sequence: TGTGCCAGCAGTTTCCCGCCAGTCACTGAAGCTTTCTTT. This translates into CASSFPPVTEAFF.

The rearrangement links TRBV25-1 to TRBJ2-1, with TRBD2 identical over 10 bases. This CDR3 comprises 16 residues. The germline V gene has CDR1 MGHDK and CDR2 SYGVNS. Trimming took 3 bases from V and 5 from J; bases not matched to a gene: 7. Here the CDR3 reads CASSDLTGLANNEQFF. CDR3 sequence (DNA): TGTGCCAGCAGTGATCTTACGGGACTAGCGAACAATGAGCAGTTCTTC.